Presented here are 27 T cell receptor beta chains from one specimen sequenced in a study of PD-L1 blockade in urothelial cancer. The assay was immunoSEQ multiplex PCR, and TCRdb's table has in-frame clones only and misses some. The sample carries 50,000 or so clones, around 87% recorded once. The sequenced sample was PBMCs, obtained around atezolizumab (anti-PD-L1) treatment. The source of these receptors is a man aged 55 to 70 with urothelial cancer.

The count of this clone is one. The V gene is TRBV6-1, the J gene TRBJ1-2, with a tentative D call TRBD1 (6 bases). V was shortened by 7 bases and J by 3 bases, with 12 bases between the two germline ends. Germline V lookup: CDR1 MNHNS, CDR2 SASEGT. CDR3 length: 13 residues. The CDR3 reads CASTGNRDYGYTF. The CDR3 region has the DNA TGTGCCAGCACTGGGAACAGGGACTATGGCTACACCTTC.

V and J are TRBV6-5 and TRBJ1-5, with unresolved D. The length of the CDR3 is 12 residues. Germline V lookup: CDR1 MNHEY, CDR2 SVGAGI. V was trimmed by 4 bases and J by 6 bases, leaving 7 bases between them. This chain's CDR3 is CASSSGSQPQHF. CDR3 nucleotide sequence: TGTGCCAGCAGTTCAGGTTCTCAGCCCCAGCATTTT.

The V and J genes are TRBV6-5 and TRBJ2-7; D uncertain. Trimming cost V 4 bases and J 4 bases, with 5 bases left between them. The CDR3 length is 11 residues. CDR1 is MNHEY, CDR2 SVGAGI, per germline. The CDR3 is CASSSRYEQYF. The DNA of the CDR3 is TGTGCCAGCAGTTCGAGGTACGAGCAGTACTTC.

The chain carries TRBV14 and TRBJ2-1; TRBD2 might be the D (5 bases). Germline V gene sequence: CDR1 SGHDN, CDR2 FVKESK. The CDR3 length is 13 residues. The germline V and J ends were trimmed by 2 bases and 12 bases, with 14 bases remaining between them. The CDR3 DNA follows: TGTGCCAGCAGCCAAATACTAGAATCTTCGCAGTTCTTC. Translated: CASSQILESSQFF.

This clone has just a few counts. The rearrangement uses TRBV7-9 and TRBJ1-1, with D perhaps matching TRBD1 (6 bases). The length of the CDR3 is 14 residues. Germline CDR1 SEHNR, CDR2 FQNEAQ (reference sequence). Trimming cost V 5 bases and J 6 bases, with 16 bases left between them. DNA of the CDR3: TGTGCCAGCAGCACAACAGGGACGAGCGCTGAAGCTTTCTTT. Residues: CASSTTGTSAEAFF.

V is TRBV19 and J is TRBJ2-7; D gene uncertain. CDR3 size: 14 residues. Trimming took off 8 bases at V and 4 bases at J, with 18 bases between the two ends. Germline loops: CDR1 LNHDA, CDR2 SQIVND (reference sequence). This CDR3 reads CASLEALPGYEQYF. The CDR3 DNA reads TGTGCCAGTTTAGAGGCTCTGCCTGGGTACGAGCAGTACTTC.

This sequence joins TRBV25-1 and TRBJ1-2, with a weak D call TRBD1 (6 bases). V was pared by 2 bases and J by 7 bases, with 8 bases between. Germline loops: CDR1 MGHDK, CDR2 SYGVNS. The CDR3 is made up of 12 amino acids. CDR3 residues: CASSERRGGYTF. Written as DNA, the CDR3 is TGTGCCAGCAGTGAACGCAGGGGTGGCTACACCTTC.

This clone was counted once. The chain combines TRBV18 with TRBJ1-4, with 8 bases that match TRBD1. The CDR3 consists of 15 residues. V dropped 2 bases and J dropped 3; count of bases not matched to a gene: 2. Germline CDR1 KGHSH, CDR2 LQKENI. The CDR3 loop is CASSPEDRANEKLFF. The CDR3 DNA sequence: TGTGCCAGCTCACCAGAGGACAGGGCTAATGAAAAACTGTTTTTT. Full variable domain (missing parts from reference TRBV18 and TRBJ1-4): NAGVMQNPRHLVRRRGQEARLRCSPMKGHSHVYWYRQLPEEGLKFMVYLQKENIIDESGMPKERFSAEFPKEGPSILRIQQVVRGDSAAYFCASSPEDRANEKLFFGSGTQLSVL.

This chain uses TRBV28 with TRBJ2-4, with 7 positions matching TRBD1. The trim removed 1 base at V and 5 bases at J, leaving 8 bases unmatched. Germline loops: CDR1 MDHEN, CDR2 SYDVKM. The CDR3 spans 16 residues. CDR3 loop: CASSLLYGDSQNIQYF. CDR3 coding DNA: TGTGCCAGCAGTTTATTATACGGGGACAGCCAAAACATTCAGTACTTC.

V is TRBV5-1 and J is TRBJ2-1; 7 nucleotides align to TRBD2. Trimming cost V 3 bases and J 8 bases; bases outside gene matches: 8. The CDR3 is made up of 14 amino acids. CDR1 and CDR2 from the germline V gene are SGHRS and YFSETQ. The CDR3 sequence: CASSSTGGSDEQFF. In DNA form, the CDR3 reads TGCGCCAGCAGCTCGACGGGAGGTAGTGATGAGCAGTTCTTC.

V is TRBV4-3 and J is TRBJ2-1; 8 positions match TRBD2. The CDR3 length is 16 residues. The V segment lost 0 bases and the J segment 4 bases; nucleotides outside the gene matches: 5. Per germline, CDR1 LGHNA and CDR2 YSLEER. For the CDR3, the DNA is TGCGCCAGCAGCCAAGACGCGGGAGGAAAGTACAATGAGCAGTTCTTC. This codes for CASSQDAGGKYNEQFF.

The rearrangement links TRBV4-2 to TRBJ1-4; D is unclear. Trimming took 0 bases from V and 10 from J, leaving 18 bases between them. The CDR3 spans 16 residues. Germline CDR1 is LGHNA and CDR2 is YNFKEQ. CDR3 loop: CASSQDLGGKNGKLFF. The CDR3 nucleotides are TGTGCCAGCAGCCAAGATTTGGGCGGGAAGAACGGAAAACTGTTTTTT.

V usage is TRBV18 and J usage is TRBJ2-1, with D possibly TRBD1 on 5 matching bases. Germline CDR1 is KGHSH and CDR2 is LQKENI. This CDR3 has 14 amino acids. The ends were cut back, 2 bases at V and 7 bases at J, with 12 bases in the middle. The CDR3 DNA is TGTGCCAGCTCACCAACGGCCCAGGGAAATGAGCAGTTCTTC. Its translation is CASSPTAQGNEQFF.

The CDR3 loop is CASSDRGIGSDTQYF. DNA of the CDR3: TGTGCCAGCAGTGACCGCGGGATTGGTTCGGATACGCAGTATTTT. The chain employs TRBV6-4 and TRBJ2-3; D might be TRBD2 (6 bases). V gave up 2 bases and J gave up 6 bases, with 15 bases separating them. CDR1 MRHNA and CDR2 SNTAGT come from the germline V gene. CDR3 size: 15 residues.

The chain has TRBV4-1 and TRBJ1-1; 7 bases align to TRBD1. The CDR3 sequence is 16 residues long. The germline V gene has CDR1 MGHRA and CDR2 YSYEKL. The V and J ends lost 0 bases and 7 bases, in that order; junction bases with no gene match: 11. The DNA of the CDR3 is TGCGCCAGCAGCCAAGAAGGTAGAGGGGGCAAGAGTGAAGCTTTCTTT. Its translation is CASSQEGRGGKSEAFF.

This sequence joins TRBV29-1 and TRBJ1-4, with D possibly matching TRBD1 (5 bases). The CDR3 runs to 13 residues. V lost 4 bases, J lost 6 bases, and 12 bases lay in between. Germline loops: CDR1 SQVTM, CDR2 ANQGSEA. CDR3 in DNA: TGCAGCGTTGTTGGCGGGGGTTATGAAAAACTGTTTTTT. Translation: CSVVGGGYEKLFF.

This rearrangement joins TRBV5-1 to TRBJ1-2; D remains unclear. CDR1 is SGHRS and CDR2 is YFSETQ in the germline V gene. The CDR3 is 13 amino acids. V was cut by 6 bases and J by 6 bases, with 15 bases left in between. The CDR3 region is CASTEGPGNGYTF. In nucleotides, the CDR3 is TGCGCCAGCACAGAGGGCCCCGGAAATGGCTACACCTTC.

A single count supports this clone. This chain's CDR3 is CATGSGDTEAFF. The CDR3 nucleotides are TGTGCCACAGGGTCAGGCGACACTGAAGCTTTCTTT. V and J are TRBV10-3 and TRBJ1-1; weak D call: TRBD1 (5 bases). CDR3 size: 12 residues. Germline V gene data show CDR1 as ENHRY and CDR2 as SYGVKD. Between the trimmed V and J ends, which lost 10 bases and 3 bases, there was a span of 12 bases.

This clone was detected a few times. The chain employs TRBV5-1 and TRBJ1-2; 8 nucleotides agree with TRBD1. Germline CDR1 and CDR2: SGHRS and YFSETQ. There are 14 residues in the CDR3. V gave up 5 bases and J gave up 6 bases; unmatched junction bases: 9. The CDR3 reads CASRSPGQANGYTF. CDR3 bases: TGCGCCAGCAGATCTCCGGGACAGGCTAATGGCTACACCTTC.

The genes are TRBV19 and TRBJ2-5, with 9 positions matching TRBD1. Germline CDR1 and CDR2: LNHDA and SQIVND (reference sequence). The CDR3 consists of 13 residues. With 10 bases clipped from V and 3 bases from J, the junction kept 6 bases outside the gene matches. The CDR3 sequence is CATSGTGKETQYF. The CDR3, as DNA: TGTGCCACCTCCGGGACAGGGAAAGAGACCCAGTACTTC.

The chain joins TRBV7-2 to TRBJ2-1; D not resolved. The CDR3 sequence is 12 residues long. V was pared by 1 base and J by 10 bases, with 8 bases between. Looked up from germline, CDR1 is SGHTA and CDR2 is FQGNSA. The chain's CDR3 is CASSLGLEEQFF. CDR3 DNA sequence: TGTGCCAGCAGCTTAGGGCTGGAGGAGCAGTTCTTC.

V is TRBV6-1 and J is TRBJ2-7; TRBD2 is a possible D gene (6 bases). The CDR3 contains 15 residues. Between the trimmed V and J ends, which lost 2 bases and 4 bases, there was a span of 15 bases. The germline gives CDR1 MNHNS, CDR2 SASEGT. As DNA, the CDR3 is TGTGCCAGCAGTGAAAATGGGGCGGGAACTTACGAGCAGTACTTC. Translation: CASSENGAGTYEQYF.

For the CDR3, the DNA is TGCAGCGTGGGACTAGCCCGGGATACGCAGTATTTT. Amino acid sequence: CSVGLARDTQYF. This sequence joins TRBV29-1 and TRBJ2-3; TRBD2 agrees at 9 bases. V was clipped by 6 bases and J by 6 bases; unmatched bases: 4. In germline, CDR1 is SQVTM, CDR2 ANQGSEA. The CDR3 length is 12 residues.

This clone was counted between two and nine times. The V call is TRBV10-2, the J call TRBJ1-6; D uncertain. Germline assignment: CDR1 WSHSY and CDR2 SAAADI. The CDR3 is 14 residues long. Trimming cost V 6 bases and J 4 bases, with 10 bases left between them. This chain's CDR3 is CASSQASYNSPLHF. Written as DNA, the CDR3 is TGCGCCAGCAGCCAGGCCAGTTATAATTCACCCCTCCACTTT.

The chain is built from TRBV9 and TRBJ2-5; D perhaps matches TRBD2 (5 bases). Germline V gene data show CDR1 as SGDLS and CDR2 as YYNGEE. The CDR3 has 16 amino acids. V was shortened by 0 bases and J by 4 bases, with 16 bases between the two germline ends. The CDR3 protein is CASSVASGDFLETQYF. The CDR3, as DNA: TGTGCCAGCAGCGTAGCGAGCGGCGATTTCCTAGAGACCCAGTACTTC. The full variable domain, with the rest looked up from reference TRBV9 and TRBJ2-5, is DSGVTQTPKHLITATGQRVTLRCSPRSGDLSVYWYQQSLDQGLQFLIQYYNGEERAKGNILERFSAQQFPDLHSELNLSSLELGDSALYFCASSVASGDFLETQYFGPGTRLLVL.

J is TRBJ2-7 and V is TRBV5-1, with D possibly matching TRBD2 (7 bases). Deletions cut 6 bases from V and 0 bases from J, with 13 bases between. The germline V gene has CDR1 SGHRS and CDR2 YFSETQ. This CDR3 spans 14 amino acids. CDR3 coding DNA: TGCGCCAGCATGGGGGGGCCCCCCTCCTACGAGCAGTACTTC. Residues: CASMGGPPSYEQYF.

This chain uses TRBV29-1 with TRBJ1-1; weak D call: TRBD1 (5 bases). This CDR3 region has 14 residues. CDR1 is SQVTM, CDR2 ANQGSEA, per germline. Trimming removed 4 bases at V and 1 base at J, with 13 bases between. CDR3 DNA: TGCAGCGTTGGGGGAACAGGACGGAACACTGAAGCTTTCTTT. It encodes CSVGGTGRNTEAFF.